The TCR beta chain under discussion was sequenced for a study of CD8 T cells in ankylosing spondylitis. Trimming at V came to 3 bases and at J to 7 bases, leaving 4 bases not matched to a gene. CDR3 length: 14 residues. TCRdb re-derived calls from the 5' RACE reads in MiXCR, one entry per CDR3 protein. The sample yields around 220,000 distinct CDR3 sequences, over 9.5% seen once. This clonotype has a count of ten or more. The sequence came from a male donor with ankylosing spondylitis or in good health (not recorded which). The V gene is TRBV12-3 or TRBV12-4, the J gene TRBJ2-1; TRBD1 matches at 9 bases. The sequenced sample was blood, either unsorted or a sorted T cell fraction (not recorded which). In DNA, the CDR3 is TGTGCCAGCAGTTTGGGGACAGGGAAGAATGAGCAGTTCTTC. It codes for CASSLGTGKNEQFF.